This passage covers 5 T cell receptor beta chains from one sample sequenced in a study of T cell repertoires in cytomegalovirus infection. TCRdb re-called the reads with MiXCR, one entry per CDR3 protein. The sample holds around 280,000 distinct CDR3 sequences, 9.6% seen once. Specimen: PBMCs. These receptors all come from a human donor in good health (CMV status not recorded). Some clones in this sample may be carry-over from other donors' samples.

The rearrangement links TRBV5-6 to TRBJ1-5; 9 bases are a match to TRBD1. The junction had 2 bases not matched to a gene; V was cut back by 1 base and J by 3 bases. Germline V gene data show CDR1 as SGHDT and CDR2 as YYEEEE. The length of the CDR3 is 15 residues. The CDR3 DNA reads TGTGCCAGCAGCTTGACAGGGGGCTACAATCAGCCCCAGCATTTT. This encodes CASSLTGGYNQPQHF.

This clonotype has only a few counts. The chain couples TRBV2 to TRBJ1-5; D not resolved. V lost 5 bases, J lost 3 bases, and 11 bases lay in between. Germline V gene lookup returns CDR1 SNHLY and CDR2 FYNNEI. The CDR3 has 14 amino acids. CDR3 coding DNA: TGTGCCAGCAGTTTTAGCTATTTCAATCAGCCCCAGCATTTT. Translation gives CASSFSYFNQPQHF.

There are many counts of this clonotype. The chain uses TRBV28 and TRBJ2-1, with 8 bases matching TRBD1. V shed 7 bases and J 10 bases; nucleotides not matched to a gene: 9. Germline CDR1 MDHEN, CDR2 SYDVKM. The CDR3 is made up of 13 amino acids. CDR3 protein: CASILTGGGEQFF. Here the CDR3 DNA reads TGTGCCAGCATTCTTACAGGGGGTGGCGAGCAGTTCTTC.

The sample holds many counts of this clonotype. J is TRBJ2-1 and V is TRBV7-2; D uncertain. This CDR3 is 12 amino acids long. V dropped 7 bases and J dropped 2 bases, with 6 bases sitting between them. Germline lookup yields CDR1 SGHTA and CDR2 FQGNSA. CDR3 loop: CASTVTYNEQFF. The CDR3 DNA reads TGTGCCAGCACCGTAACCTACAATGAGCAGTTCTTC.

This clonotype was counted many times. The chain links TRBV25-1 to TRBJ1-1, with TRBD1 as a possible D gene (6 bases). The CDR3 covers 15 residues. Germline CDR1 is MGHDK and CDR2 is SYGVNS. Trimming stripped 4 bases from V and 5 bases from J, with 17 bases between. The CDR3 nucleotides read TGTGCCAGCAGTGCGGCGGGGGCTAGTGGGACTGAAGCTTTCTTT. Translation gives CASSAAGASGTEAFF.